The source of this T cell receptor (beta chain) is a study of T cells after yellow fever vaccination. Findings of the study overall: One caveat is that FACS-sorted repertoires could contain abundant clonotypes contaminating from the bulk population.

About this clonotype: Antigen: not known.

TCRdb processed the 5' RACE reads anew with MiXCR; each CDR3 protein has one entry. The repertoire holds some 420,000 distinct CDR3 sequences, with roughly 20% as singletons. The CDR3 length is 15 residues. Trimming at V came to 6 bases and at J to 7 bases, leaving 14 bases not matched to a gene. Germline V lookup: CDR1 SGHNT, CDR2 YENEEA. The rearrangement joins TRBV11-3 to TRBJ2-7; TRBD1 aligns across 8 bases. The specimen comprised PBMCs, sampled before the yellow fever booster vaccination. The receptor was derived from a man between 18 and 29 years old who received the YFV17D yellow fever vaccine. CDR3: CASRSMAGGIGEQYF. Here the CDR3 DNA reads TGTGCCAGCAGATCCATGGCAGGGGGCATTGGGGAGCAGTACTTC.